The source of this T cell receptor beta chain is a study of type 1 regulatory T cells. Study-wide context: An in vitro protocol generated T-allo10, a Tr1-enriched, alloantigen-specific CD4 T cell product.

TCRdb re-analysed the reads in MiXCR, keeping a single row per CDR3 protein. The sample holds about 42,000 distinct CDR3 sequences, about 12% seen once. CDR1 SGHNT and CDR2 YYREEE come from the germline V gene (reference sequence). This CDR3 region has 13 residues. V shed 2 bases and J 5 bases; nucleotides not matched to a gene: 3. Broader study findings: Compared with non-Tr1 cells, Tr1 cells showed a narrower TCR repertoire.

This clonotype was seen only a few times. Its antigen is currently unknown. Sequencing was done on a sample of cultured non-Tr1 T cells, either the whole culture or a sorted T cell fraction (not recorded which). The chain recombines TRBV5-4 with TRBJ2-5; 7 bases fit TRBD1. This receptor was identified in a human donor in good health. CDR3 sequence: CASSFDRAETQYF. CDR3 nucleotide sequence: TGTGCCAGCAGCTTCGACAGGGCGGAGACCCAGTACTTC.